The rows below give T cell receptor beta chains drawn from one sample of a study of identifying expanded T cells in peripheral blood. Using immunoSEQ multiplex PCR, the repertoire was profiled, and TCRdb retains in-frame clones only, with some absent. The sample shows around 76,000 clones, roughly 90% of them seen only once. The specimen was blood. The receptors shown here come from a person between 18 and 69 years old in good health. Each CDR3 is given with its conserved first and last residue. D genes are given only for firm matches. Only some rows state a clone size, as once, few, many or a class for expanded clones.

cdr3_length: 13; d_call: NA; v_call: TRBV4-1; clone_size: NA; j_call: TRBJ2-2; cdr3_nt: TGCGCCAGCAGCCAAGTCAGAGCCGGGGAGCTGTTTTTT; cdr3_aa: CASSQVRAGELFF
cdr3_length: 15; d_call: TRBD1; v_call: TRBV19; clone_size: NA; j_call: TRBJ1-5; cdr3_nt: TGTGCCAGTAGCAATACAGGGGGCGTTGATCAGCCCCAGCATTTT; cdr3_aa: CASSNTGGVDQPQHF
cdr3_length: 15; d_call: TRBD1; v_call: TRBV28; clone_size: NA; j_call: TRBJ1-1; cdr3_nt: TGTGCCAGCAGCACAGGGGGGTTAGTGAACACTGAAGCTTTCTTT; cdr3_aa: CASSTGGLVNTEAFF
cdr3_length: 13; d_call: NA; v_call: TRBV10-1; clone_size: NA; j_call: TRBJ2-4; cdr3_nt: TGCGCCAGCAGTGAAGCAGGAAAAAACATTCAGTACTTC; cdr3_aa: CASSEAGKNIQYF
cdr3_length: 16; d_call: TRBD1; v_call: TRBV7-2; clone_size: once; j_call: TRBJ2-3; cdr3_nt: TGTGCCAGCAGCTTCACCCGGGACAGGGGTACAGATACGCAGTATTTT; cdr3_aa: CASSFTRDRGTDTQYF
cdr3_length: 14; d_call: NA; v_call: TRBV28; clone_size: NA; j_call: TRBJ1-1; cdr3_nt: TGTGCCAGCACCCTTCGGGGGAGGGGCACTGAAGCTTTCTTT; cdr3_aa: CASTLRGRGTEAFF
cdr3_length: 16; d_call: TRBD2; v_call: TRBV7-2; clone_size: NA; j_call: TRBJ2-7; cdr3_nt: TGTGCCAGCAGCTTAGAGGGGGTAGCGGGGTCCTACGAGCAGTACTTC; cdr3_aa: CASSLEGVAGSYEQYF
cdr3_length: 13; d_call: NA; v_call: TRBV10-3; clone_size: NA; j_call: TRBJ1-4; cdr3_nt: TGTGCCATCGGATCGGGATTTGGGGAAAAACTGTTTTTT; cdr3_aa: CAIGSGFGEKLFF
cdr3_length: 15; d_call: TRBD2; v_call: TRBV2; clone_size: NA; j_call: TRBJ2-5; cdr3_nt: TGTGCCAGCAAGTTGGTAGCGGGGGGCCAAGAGACCCAGTACTTC; cdr3_aa: CASKLVAGGQETQYF
cdr3_length: 13; d_call: TRBD1; v_call: TRBV2; clone_size: few; j_call: TRBJ2-7; cdr3_nt: TGTGCCAGCAGACCGGACAGGGCTTACGAGCAGTACTTC; cdr3_aa: CASRPDRAYEQYF
cdr3_length: 11; d_call: NA; v_call: TRBV29-1; clone_size: NA; j_call: TRBJ1-2; cdr3_nt: TGCAGCGTTGAAGGTCCGAATGGCTACACCTTC; cdr3_aa: CSVEGPNGYTF
cdr3_length: 13; d_call: NA; v_call: TRBV29-1; clone_size: NA; j_call: TRBJ1-1; cdr3_nt: TGCAGCGTTTCAGAGACAGGGAACACTGAAGCTTTCTTT; cdr3_aa: CSVSETGNTEAFF
cdr3_length: 12; d_call: NA; v_call: TRBV7-9; clone_size: NA; j_call: TRBJ2-5; cdr3_nt: TGTGCCAGCAGCCCTCTGAAAGAGACCCAGTACTTC; cdr3_aa: CASSPLKETQYF
cdr3_length: 17; d_call: NA; v_call: TRBV19; clone_size: NA; j_call: TRBJ2-3; cdr3_nt: TGTGCCAGTAGTATCTTTCACGGGGAAGGGGGCACAGATACGCAGTATTTT; cdr3_aa: CASSIFHGEGGTDTQYF
cdr3_length: 16; d_call: TRBD2; v_call: TRBV5-1; clone_size: NA; j_call: TRBJ2-5; cdr3_nt: TGCGCCAGCAGCTTGGTAACTAGCGGGGCCCAAGAGACCCAGTACTTC; cdr3_aa: CASSLVTSGAQETQYF
cdr3_length: 14; d_call: TRBD2; v_call: TRBV5-1; clone_size: NA; j_call: TRBJ2-5; cdr3_nt: TGCGCCAGCAGCCCGGGACTAGCGGAAGAGACCCAGTACTTC; cdr3_aa: CASSPGLAEETQYF
cdr3_length: 13; d_call: NA; v_call: TRBV28; clone_size: NA; j_call: TRBJ1-5; cdr3_nt: TGTGCCAGCAGCCCGGGCAGGGTGCAGCCCCAGCATTTT; cdr3_aa: CASSPGRVQPQHF
cdr3_length: 20; d_call: TRBD1; v_call: TRBV27; clone_size: NA; j_call: TRBJ1-1; cdr3_nt: TGTGCCAGCAGTACTACAACGCCCAGGGGGCGCGGCCTTCCGAACACTGAAGCTTTCTTT; cdr3_aa: CASSTTTPRGRGLPNTEAFF
cdr3_length: 14; d_call: TRBD1; v_call: TRBV7-8; clone_size: NA; j_call: TRBJ2-2; cdr3_nt: TGTGCCAGCAGCTGGACAGGGGCCACCGGGGAGCTGTTTTTT; cdr3_aa: CASSWTGATGELFF
cdr3_length: 15; d_call: NA; v_call: TRBV5-6; clone_size: NA; j_call: TRBJ1-5; cdr3_nt: TGTGCCAGCAGCTTGGGTGTGTTCAGCAATCAGCCCCAGCATTTT; cdr3_aa: CASSLGVFSNQPQHF
cdr3_length: 13; d_call: NA; v_call: TRBV5-4; clone_size: NA; j_call: TRBJ1-2; cdr3_nt: TGTGCCAGCAGCCCCCTAGTCGGCTATGGCTACACCTTC; cdr3_aa: CASSPLVGYGYTF
cdr3_length: 15; d_call: TRBD1; v_call: TRBV5-4; clone_size: NA; j_call: TRBJ1-6; cdr3_nt: TGTGCCAGCAGCGTCGACAGGGGCTCGAATTCACCCCTCCACTTT; cdr3_aa: CASSVDRGSNSPLHF
cdr3_length: 13; d_call: NA; v_call: TRBV28; clone_size: NA; j_call: TRBJ1-2; cdr3_nt: TGTGCCAGCAGTCCCGGCCAGGTCTATGGCTACACCTTC; cdr3_aa: CASSPGQVYGYTF
cdr3_length: 13; d_call: NA; v_call: TRBV27; clone_size: NA; j_call: TRBJ2-1; cdr3_nt: TGTGCCAGCAGTTTAGCCGGCTACAATGAGCAGTTCTTC; cdr3_aa: CASSLAGYNEQFF
cdr3_length: 12; d_call: NA; v_call: TRBV6-6; clone_size: NA; j_call: TRBJ2-1; cdr3_nt: TGTGCCAGCAGTTACTGGCGGGATGAGCAGTTCTTC; cdr3_aa: CASSYWRDEQFF
cdr3_length: 14; d_call: NA; v_call: TRBV4-3; clone_size: NA; j_call: TRBJ2-7; cdr3_nt: TGCGCCAGCAGCCAAGAACTGGAGGGCTACGAGCAGTACTTC; cdr3_aa: CASSQELEGYEQYF
cdr3_length: 15; d_call: NA; v_call: TRBV14; clone_size: NA; j_call: TRBJ2-3; cdr3_nt: TGTGCCAGCAGCCATCTTTCTAGGAGCGCAGATACGCAGTATTTT; cdr3_aa: CASSHLSRSADTQYF
cdr3_length: 14; d_call: NA; v_call: TRBV28; clone_size: once; j_call: TRBJ1-5; cdr3_nt: TGTGCCAGCAGTTTATTCAGGGGCGAGGAGCCCCAGCATTTT; cdr3_aa: CASSLFRGEEPQHF
cdr3_length: 15; d_call: TRBD1; v_call: TRBV7-6; clone_size: NA; j_call: TRBJ1-1; cdr3_nt: TGTGCCAGCAGCTGGCCAGGGGGACGGGCGCCTGAAGCTTTCTTT; cdr3_aa: CASSWPGGRAPEAFF